This T cell receptor (beta chain) was captured by sequencing in a study of shared clonotypes between healthy human individuals. General study results and limits: When compared with the clonotypes that were shared by all four sorted-subset donors, the non-shared clonotypes turned out to have lower generation probabilities.

The CDR3 loop spans 15 amino acids. The assay was immunoSEQ multiplex PCR, and TCRdb's table has in-frame clones only and misses some. Of about 1.5 million clones in the sample, roughly 98% were seen once. This clone was observed a single time. Its antigen is unknown. The sequencing sample was made of naive CD4+ T cells sorted from blood. Documented subset: CD45RA+ positively selected. The chain uses TRBV12-2 and TRBJ2-7; TRBD2, the table's D call, was not compared with the DNA. TRBV12-2 is an annotated pseudogene. This receptor was identified in a man aged 25-40 years in good health. This CDR3 reads CASRTRAGAFDEQYF. CDR3 nucleotides: TGTGCAAGTCGTACCCGGGCGGGAGCCTTCGACGAGCAGTACTTC.